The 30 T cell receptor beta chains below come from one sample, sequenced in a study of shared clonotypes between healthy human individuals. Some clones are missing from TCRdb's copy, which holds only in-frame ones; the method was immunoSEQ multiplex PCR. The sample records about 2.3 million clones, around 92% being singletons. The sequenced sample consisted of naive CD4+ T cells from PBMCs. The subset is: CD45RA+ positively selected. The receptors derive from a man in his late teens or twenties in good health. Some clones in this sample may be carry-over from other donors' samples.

The CDR3 sequence is CASSQDHTGYNEQFF. The CDR3 DNA is TGCGCCAGCAGCCAAGATCATACGGGGTACAATGAGCAGTTCTTC. The J gene is TRBJ2-1, the V gene TRBV4-3; D is possibly TRBD2 (5 bases). This CDR3 region has 15 residues. V was shortened by 0 bases and J by 4 bases, with 10 bases between the two germline ends. CDR1 and CDR2 from the germline V gene are LGHNA and YSLEER.

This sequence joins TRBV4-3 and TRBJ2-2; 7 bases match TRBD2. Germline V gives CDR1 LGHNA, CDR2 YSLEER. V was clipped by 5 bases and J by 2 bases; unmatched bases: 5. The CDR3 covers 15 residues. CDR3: CASSAGLSNTGELFF. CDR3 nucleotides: TGCGCCAGCAGCGCGGGACTATCCAACACCGGGGAGCTGTTTTTT.

DNA of the CDR3: TGTGCCAGCAGTGGGGACGGCCTTAACGAGCAGTACTTC. This gives the protein CASSGDGLNEQYF. The rearrangement links TRBV2 to TRBJ2-7; D is tentatively TRBD1 or TRBD2 (5 bases each). The germline CDR1 and CDR2 sequences are SNHLY and FYNNEI. The CDR3 totals 13 residues. The ends were cut back, 4 bases at V and 5 bases at J, with 12 bases in the middle. The entire variable domain, with the rest obtained from reference TRBV2 and TRBJ2-7, is as follows: EPEVTQTPSHQVTQMGQEVILRCVPISNHLYFYWYRQILGQKVEFLVSFYNNEISEKSEIFDDQFSVERPDGSNFTLKIRSTKLEDSAMYFCASSGDGLNEQYFGPGTRLTVT.

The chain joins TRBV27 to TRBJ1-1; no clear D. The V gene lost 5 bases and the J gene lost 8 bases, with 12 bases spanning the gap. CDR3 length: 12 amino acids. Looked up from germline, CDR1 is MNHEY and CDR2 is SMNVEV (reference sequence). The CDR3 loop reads CASSPLFGEAFF. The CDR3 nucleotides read TGTGCCAGCAGTCCCCTTTTTGGGGAAGCTTTCTTT.

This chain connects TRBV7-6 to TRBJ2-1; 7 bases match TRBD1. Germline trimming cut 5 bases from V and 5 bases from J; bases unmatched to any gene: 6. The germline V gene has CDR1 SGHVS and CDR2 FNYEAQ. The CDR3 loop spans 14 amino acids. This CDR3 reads CASSARDSHNEQFF. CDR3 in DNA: TGTGCCAGCAGCGCCCGGGACAGCCACAATGAGCAGTTCTTC.

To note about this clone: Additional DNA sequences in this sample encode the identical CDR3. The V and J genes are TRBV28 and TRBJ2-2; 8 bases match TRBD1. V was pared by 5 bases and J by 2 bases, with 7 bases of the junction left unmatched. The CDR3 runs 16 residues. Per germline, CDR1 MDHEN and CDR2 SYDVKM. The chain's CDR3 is CASSRNGQGNTGELFF. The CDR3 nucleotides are TGTGCCAGCAGTAGGAATGGACAGGGTAACACCGGGGAGCTGTTTTTT.

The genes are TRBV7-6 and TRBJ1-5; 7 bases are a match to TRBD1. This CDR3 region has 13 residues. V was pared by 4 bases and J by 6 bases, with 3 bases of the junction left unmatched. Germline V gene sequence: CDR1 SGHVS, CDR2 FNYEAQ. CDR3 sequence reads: CASSYAGGQPQHF. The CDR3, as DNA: TGTGCCAGCAGCTACGCAGGGGGTCAGCCCCAGCATTTT.

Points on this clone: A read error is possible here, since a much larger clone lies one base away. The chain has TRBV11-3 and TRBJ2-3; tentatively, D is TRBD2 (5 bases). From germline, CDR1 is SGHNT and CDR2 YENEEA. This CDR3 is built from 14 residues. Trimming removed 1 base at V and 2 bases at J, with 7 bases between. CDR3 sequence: CASSLAGNTDTQYF. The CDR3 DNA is TGTGCCAGCAGCTTAGCCGGGAACACAGATACGCAGTATTTT.

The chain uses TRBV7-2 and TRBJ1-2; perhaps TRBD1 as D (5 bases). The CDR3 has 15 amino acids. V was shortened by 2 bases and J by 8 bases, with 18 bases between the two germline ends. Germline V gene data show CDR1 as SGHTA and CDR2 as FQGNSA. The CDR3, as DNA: TGTGCCAGCAGCTTATTGGGGCGGGTATCGGGCGGCTACACCTTC. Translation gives CASSLLGRVSGGYTF.

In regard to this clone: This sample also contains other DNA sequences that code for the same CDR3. CDR3 loop: CASSLSGANVLTF. CDR3 DNA sequence: TGTGCCAGCAGCCTATCTGGGGCCAACGTCCTGACTTTC. The chain links TRBV5-4 to TRBJ2-6; D uncertain. The V end lost 4 bases, the J end lost 1 base, and 3 bases lay between the germline ends. Per the germline V gene, CDR1 is SGHNT and CDR2 is YYREEE (reference sequence). The CDR3 loop spans 13 amino acids.

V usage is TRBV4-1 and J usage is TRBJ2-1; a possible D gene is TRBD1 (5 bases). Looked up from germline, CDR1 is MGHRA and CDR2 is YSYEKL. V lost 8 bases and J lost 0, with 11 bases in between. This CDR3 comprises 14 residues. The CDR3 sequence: CASARQSSYNEQFF. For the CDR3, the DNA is TGCGCCAGCGCCCGACAGAGCTCCTACAATGAGCAGTTCTTC.

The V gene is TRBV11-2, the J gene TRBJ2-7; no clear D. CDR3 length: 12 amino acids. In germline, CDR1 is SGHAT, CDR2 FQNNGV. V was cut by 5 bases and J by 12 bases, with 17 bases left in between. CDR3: CASSPSGRVPYF. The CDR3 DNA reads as TGTGCCAGCAGCCCCTCGGGTAGGGTGCCGTACTTC.

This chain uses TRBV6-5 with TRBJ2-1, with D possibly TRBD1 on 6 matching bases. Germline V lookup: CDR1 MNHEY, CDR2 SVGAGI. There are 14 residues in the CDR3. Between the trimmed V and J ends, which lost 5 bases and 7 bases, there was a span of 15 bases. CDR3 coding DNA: TGTGCCAGCAGTGTTGGTCTGGGGGCGAATGAGCAGTTCTTC. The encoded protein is CASSVGLGANEQFF.

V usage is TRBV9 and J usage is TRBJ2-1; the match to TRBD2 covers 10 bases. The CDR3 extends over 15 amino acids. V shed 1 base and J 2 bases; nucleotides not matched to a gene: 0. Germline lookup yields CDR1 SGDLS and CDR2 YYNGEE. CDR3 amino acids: CASSVLAGAYNEQFF. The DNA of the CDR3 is TGTGCCAGCAGCGTACTAGCGGGAGCCTACAATGAGCAGTTCTTC.

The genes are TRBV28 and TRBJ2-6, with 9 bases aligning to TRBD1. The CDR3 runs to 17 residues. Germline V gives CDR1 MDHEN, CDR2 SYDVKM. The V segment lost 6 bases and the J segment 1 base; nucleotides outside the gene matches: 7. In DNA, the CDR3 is TGTGCCAGCAGACTACAGGGGGCGAGTTCTGGGGCCAACGTCCTGACTTTC. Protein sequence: CASRLQGASSGANVLTF. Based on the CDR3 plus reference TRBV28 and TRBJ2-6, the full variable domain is DVKVTQSSRYLVKRTGEKVFLECVQDMDHENMFWYRQDPGLGLRLIYFSYDVKMKEKGDIPEGYSVSREKKERFSLILESASTNQTSMYLCASRLQGASSGANVLTFGAGSRLTVL.

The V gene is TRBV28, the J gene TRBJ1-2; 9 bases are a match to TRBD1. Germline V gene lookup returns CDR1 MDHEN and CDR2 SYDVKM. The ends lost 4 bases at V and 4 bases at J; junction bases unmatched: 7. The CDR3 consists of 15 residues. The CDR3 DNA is TGTGCCAGCAGTTCACCACGGACAGGGGTCTATGGCTACACCTTC. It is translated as CASSSPRTGVYGYTF.

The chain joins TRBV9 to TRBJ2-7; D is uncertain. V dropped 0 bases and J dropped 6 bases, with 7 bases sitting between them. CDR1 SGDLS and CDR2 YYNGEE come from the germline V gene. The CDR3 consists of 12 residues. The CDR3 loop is CASSVGLGEQYF. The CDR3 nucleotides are TGTGCCAGCAGCGTAGGTTTGGGCGAGCAGTACTTC.

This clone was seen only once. The DNA for the CDR3 is TGTGCCAGCAGCTTTGTATTGGAATGGGGGCTGGAGACCCAGTACTTC. Its protein product is CASSFVLEWGLETQYF. The genes are TRBV7-9 and TRBJ2-5, with TRBD1 as a possible D gene (6 bases). The CDR3 has 16 residues. Germline assignment: CDR1 SEHNR and CDR2 FQNEAQ (reference sequence). The V gene lost 3 bases and the J gene lost 5 bases, with 19 bases spanning the gap.

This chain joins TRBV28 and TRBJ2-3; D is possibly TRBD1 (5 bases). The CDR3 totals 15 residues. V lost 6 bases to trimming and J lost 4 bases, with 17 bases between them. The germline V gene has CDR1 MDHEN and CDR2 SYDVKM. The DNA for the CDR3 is TGTGCCAGCAGCCCAGGTGGGGCCGCGGCAGATACGCAGTATTTT. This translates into CASSPGGAAADTQYF.

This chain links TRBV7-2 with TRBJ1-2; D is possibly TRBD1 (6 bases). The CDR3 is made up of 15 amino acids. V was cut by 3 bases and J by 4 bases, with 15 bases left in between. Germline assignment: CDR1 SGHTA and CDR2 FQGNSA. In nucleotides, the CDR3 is TGTGCCAGCAGCTTTAGCACAGGGAGGCTCTATGGCTACACCTTC. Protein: CASSFSTGRLYGYTF.

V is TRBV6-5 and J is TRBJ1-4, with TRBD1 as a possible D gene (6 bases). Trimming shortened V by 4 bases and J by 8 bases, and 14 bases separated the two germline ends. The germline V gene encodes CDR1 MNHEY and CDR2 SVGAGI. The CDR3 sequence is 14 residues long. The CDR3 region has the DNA TGTGCCAGCAGTTTGAACAGGGCGGAAGAAAAACTGTTTTTT. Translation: CASSLNRAEEKLFF.

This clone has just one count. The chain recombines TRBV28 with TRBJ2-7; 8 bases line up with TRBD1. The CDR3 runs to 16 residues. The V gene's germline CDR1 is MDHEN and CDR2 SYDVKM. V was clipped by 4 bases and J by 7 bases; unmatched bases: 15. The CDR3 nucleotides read TGTGCCAGCAGTTCCCCGGGACAGGCTACTGCGCGGGAGCAGTACTTC. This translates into CASSSPGQATAREQYF.

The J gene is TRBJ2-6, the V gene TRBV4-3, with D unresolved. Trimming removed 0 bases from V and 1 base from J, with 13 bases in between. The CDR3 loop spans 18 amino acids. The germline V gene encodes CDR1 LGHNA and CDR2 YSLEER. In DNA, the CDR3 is TGCGCCAGCAGCCAAGAAGGAATCCTAGGGTCTGGGGCCAACGTCCTGACTTTC. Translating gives CASSQEGILGSGANVLTF.

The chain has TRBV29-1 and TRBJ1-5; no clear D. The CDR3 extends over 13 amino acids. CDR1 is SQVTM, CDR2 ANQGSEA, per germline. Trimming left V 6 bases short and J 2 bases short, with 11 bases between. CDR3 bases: TGCAGCGTACCAGGCGGTGGCAATCAGCCCCAGCATTTT. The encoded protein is CSVPGGGNQPQHF.

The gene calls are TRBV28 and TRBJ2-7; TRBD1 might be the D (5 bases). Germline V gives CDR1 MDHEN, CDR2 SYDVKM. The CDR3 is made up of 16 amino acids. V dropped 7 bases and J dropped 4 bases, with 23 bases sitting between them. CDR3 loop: CASTLGRQIPFYEQYF. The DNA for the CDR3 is TGTGCCAGCACCCTGGGCCGACAGATACCATTTTACGAGCAGTACTTC. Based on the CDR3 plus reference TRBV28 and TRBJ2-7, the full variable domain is DVKVTQSSRYLVKRTGEKVFLECVQDMDHENMFWYRQDPGLGLRLIYFSYDVKMKEKGDIPEGYSVSREKKERFSLILESASTNQTSMYLCASTLGRQIPFYEQYFGPGTRLTVT.

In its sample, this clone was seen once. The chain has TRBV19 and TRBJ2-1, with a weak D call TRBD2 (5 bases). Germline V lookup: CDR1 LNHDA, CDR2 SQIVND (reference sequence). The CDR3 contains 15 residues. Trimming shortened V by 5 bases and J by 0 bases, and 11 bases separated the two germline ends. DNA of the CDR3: TGTGCCAGTAGTTTCCTAGCCCGCTCCTACAATGAGCAGTTCTTC. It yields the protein CASSFLARSYNEQFF.

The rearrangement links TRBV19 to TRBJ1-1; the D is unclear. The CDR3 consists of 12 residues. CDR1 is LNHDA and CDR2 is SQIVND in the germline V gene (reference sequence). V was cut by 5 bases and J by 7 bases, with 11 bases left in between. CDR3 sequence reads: CASSHLKSEAFF. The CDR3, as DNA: TGTGCCAGTAGTCACCTAAAGAGTGAAGCTTTCTTT.

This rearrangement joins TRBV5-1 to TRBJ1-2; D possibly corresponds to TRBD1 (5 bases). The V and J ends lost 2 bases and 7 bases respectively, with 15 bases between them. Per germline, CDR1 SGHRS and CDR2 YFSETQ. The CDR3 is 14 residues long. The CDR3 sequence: CASSFGAGEGGYTF. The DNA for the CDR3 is TGCGCCAGCAGCTTCGGGGCCGGGGAGGGTGGCTACACCTTC.

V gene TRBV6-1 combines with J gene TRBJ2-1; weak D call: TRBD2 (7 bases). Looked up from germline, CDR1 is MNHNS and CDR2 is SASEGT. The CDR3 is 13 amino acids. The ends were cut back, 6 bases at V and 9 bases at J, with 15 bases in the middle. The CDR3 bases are TGTGCCAGCAGGGAGGGGGGGCGTGTTGAGCAGTTCTTC. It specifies CASREGGRVEQFF.

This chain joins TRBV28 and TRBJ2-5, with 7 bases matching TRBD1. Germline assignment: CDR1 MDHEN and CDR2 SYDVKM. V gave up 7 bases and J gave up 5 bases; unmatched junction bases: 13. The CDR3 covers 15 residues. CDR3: CASNPGTVVLETQYF. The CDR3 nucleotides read TGTGCCAGCAACCCCGGGACAGTCGTTCTGGAGACCCAGTACTTC.